The 10 T cell receptor beta chains reported below all come from one sample, sequenced in a study of identical twins. A single record per CDR3 protein comes from TCRdb applying MiXCR to the 5' RACE reads. In the table there are 200,000 to 250,000 distinct CDR3 sequences, 7% of which are singletons. These data are also associated with another study on yellow fever vaccine responses in identical twins.

The sequenced material came from memory (CD45RO+) T cells sorted from blood. The source of these receptors is a woman aged 18 to 35 in good health.

This clonotype appeared a single time. V gene TRBV6-1 combines with J gene TRBJ2-3; D remains unclear. Germline CDR1 is MNHNS and CDR2 is SASEGT. The V and J ends lost 7 bases and 2 bases respectively, with 7 bases between them. This CDR3 spans 12 amino acids. The CDR3 DNA follows: TGTGCCAGCATTCGTCTCACAGATACGCAGTATTTT. Translation gives CASIRLTDTQYF.

The chain is built from TRBV4-2 and TRBJ2-3; the D is unclear. This CDR3 is 15 amino acids long. V was shortened by 0 bases and J by 1 base, with 8 bases between the two germline ends. The germline gives CDR1 LGHNA, CDR2 YNFKEQ. This CDR3 is CASSQDRAGTDTQYF. Written as DNA, the CDR3 is TGTGCCAGCAGCCAAGATCGAGCTGGCACAGATACGCAGTATTTT.

The chain couples TRBV3-1 to TRBJ2-1; 9 positions agree with TRBD1. The junction had 15 bases not matched to a gene; V was cut back by 7 bases and J by 8 bases. Germline lookup yields CDR1 LGHDT and CDR2 YNNKEL (reference sequence). CDR3 size: 16 residues. For the CDR3, the DNA is TGTGCCAGCACGGGGACCCGGGACAGGGCATACCATGAGCAGTTCTTC. This translates into CASTGTRDRAYHEQFF.

The chain employs TRBV9 and TRBJ1-1; no reliable D call. V lost 4 bases, J lost 3 bases, and 16 bases lay in between. There are 15 residues in the CDR3. Germline V gene data show CDR1 as SGDLS and CDR2 as YYNGEE. CDR3 sequence reads: CASSPRGNEDTEAFF. As DNA, the CDR3 is TGTGCCAGCAGCCCCCGGGGTAACGAGGACACTGAAGCTTTCTTT.

V is TRBV4-2 and J is TRBJ2-7, with D perhaps TRBD1 or TRBD2 (6 bases each). V lost 1 base and J 1 base, leaving 14 bases between the germline ends. This CDR3 spans 16 amino acids. Germline assignment: CDR1 LGHNA and CDR2 YNFKEQ. As DNA, the CDR3 is TGTGCCAGCAGCCAAGGTTTGGAGGGGGGTTCCTACGAGCAGTACTTC. It is translated as CASSQGLEGGSYEQYF.

The J gene is TRBJ2-7, the V gene TRBV28, with D unresolved. V was clipped by 3 bases and J by 6 bases, with 3 bases between them. This CDR3 contains 10 residues. Germline V gives CDR1 MDHEN, CDR2 SYDVKM. CDR3 region: CASSFREQYF. In DNA, the CDR3 is TGTGCCAGCAGTTTCCGCGAGCAGTACTTC. Full variable domain (outside the CDR3, taken from reference TRBV28 and TRBJ2-7): DVKVTQSSRYLVKRTGEKVFLECVQDMDHENMFWYRQDPGLGLRLIYFSYDVKMKEKGDIPEGYSVSREKKERFSLILESASTNQTSMYLCASSFREQYFGPGTRLTVT.

The chain uses TRBV5-1 and TRBJ2-1; TRBD2 matches at 7 bases. The CDR3 is 17 amino acids. Losses at the gene ends were 3 bases for V and 10 bases for J; bases not matched to a gene: 19. Germline V gene data show CDR1 as SGHRS and CDR2 as YFSETQ. DNA for the CDR3: TGCGCCAGCAGCTCAACGTCCGAAGCGGGCGGGAGTCGGGAGCAGTTCTTC. It is translated as CASSSTSEAGGSREQFF.

The chain combines TRBV7-9 with TRBJ2-5, with D unresolved. The CDR3 runs to 15 residues. V was shortened by 0 bases and J by 2 bases, with 10 bases between the two germline ends. Germline-derived CDR1 and CDR2 are SEHNR and FQNEAQ (reference sequence). The CDR3 DNA is TGTGCCAGCAGCTTAGCTCGTGAGCCACAAGAGACCCAGTACTTC. This translates into CASSLAREPQETQYF. The entire variable domain, with the rest obtained from reference TRBV7-9 and TRBJ2-5, is as follows: DTGVSQNPRHKITKRGQNVTFRCDPISEHNRLYWYRQTLGQGPEFLTYFQNEAQLEKSRLLSDRFSAERPKGSFSTLEIQRTEQGDSAMYLCASSLAREPQETQYFGPGTRLLVL.

The chain joins TRBV15 to TRBJ2-5; 7 nucleotides agree with TRBD1. Looked up from germline, CDR1 is LNHNV and CDR2 is YYDKDF (reference sequence). The CDR3 is 14 amino acids. Trimming at V came to 4 bases and at J to 1 base, leaving 3 bases not matched to a gene. The CDR3 is CATSIGDSQETQYF. CDR3 DNA sequence: TGTGCCACCAGCATAGGGGACAGCCAAGAGACCCAGTACTTC.

The table lists this clonotype with a few counts. The chain employs TRBV10-3 and TRBJ2-7; TRBD2 agrees at 12 bases. The junction had 7 bases not matched to a gene; V was cut back by 3 bases and J by 4 bases. The CDR3 covers 16 residues. Germline V gene lookup returns CDR1 ENHRY and CDR2 SYGVKD. The DNA of the CDR3 is TGTGCCATCAGTGACACTAGCGGGAGGACAAATTACGAGCAGTACTTC. It is translated as CAISDTSGRTNYEQYF.